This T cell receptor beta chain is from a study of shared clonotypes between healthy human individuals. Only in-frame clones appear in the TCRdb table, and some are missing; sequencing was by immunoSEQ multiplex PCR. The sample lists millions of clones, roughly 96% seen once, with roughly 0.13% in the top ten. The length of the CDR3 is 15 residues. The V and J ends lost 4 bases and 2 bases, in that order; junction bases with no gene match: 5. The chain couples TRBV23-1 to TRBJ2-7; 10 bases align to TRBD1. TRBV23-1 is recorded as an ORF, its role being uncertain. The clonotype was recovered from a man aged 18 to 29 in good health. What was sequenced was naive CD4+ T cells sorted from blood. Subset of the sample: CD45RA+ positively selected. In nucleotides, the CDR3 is TGCGCCAGCAGTCGCGGGACAGGGGATACCTACGAGCAGTACTTC. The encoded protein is CASSRGTGDTYEQYF.